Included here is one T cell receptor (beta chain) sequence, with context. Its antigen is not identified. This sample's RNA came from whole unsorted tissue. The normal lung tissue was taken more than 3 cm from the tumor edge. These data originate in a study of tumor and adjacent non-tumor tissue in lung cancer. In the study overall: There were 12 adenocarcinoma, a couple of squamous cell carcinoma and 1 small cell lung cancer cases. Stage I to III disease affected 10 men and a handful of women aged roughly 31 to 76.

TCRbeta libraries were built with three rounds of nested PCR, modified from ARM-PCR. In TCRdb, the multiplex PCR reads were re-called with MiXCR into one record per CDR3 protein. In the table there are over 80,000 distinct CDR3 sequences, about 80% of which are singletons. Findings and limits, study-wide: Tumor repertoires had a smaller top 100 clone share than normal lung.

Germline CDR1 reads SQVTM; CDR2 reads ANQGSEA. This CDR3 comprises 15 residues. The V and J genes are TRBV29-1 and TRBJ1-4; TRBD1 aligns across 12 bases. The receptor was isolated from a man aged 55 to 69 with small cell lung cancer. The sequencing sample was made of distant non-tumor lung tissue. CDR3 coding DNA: TGCGTCGTGGGGACAGGGGGCTTTAAGAGTGAAAAACTGTTTTTT. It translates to CVVGTGGFKSEKLFF.